Below, 20 T cell receptor beta chains from the same sample are listed, as sequenced in a study of neurological immune-mediated disorders. Each CDR3 protein is one row after TCRdb ran MiXCR on the 5' RACE reads. The sample has 45,000 to 50,000 distinct CDR3 sequences, 2.5% to 3.5% seen once. Material for sequencing was PBMCs. The receptors were sampled from a woman aged 45-65 years with multiple sclerosis.

The table lists this clonotype with many counts. The rearrangement uses TRBV20-1 and TRBJ2-3; possibly TRBD2 for D (7 bases). V gave up 6 bases and J gave up 6 bases, with 19 bases separating them. The CDR3 totals 14 residues. Germline-derived CDR1 and CDR2 are DFQATT and SNEGSKA (reference sequence). The CDR3: CSANVGGARDTQYF. CDR3 DNA sequence: TGCAGTGCAAATGTGGGGGGGGCCAGGGATACGCAGTATTTT.

This clonotype was observed a few times. The chain links TRBV10-1 to TRBJ2-7; D ambiguous. The CDR3 has 12 amino acids. Per germline, CDR1 WNHNN and CDR2 SYGVQD (reference sequence). V dropped 6 bases and J dropped 5 bases, with 11 bases sitting between them. DNA of the CDR3: TGCGCCAGCAGAGTACTGGGTAACGAGCAGTACTTC. Translating it yields CASRVLGNEQYF.

This clonotype appeared many times. This sequence joins TRBV20-1 and TRBJ2-3; tentatively, D is TRBD2 (5 bases). Trimming took off 3 bases at V and 0 bases at J, with 13 bases between the two ends. Germline CDR1 reads DFQATT; CDR2 reads SNEGSKA (reference sequence). The CDR3 loop spans 15 amino acids. The CDR3 DNA follows: TGCAGTGCTAGTTTGGTAGCGCGTAGCACAGATACGCAGTATTTT. It encodes CSASLVARSTDTQYF.

This chain links TRBV7-8 with TRBJ2-1, with TRBD2 matching over 9 bases. There are 19 residues in the CDR3. Germline loops: CDR1 SGHVS, CDR2 FQNEAQ. Trimming removed 2 bases from V and 1 base from J; junction bases left unmatched: 12. DNA for the CDR3: TGTGCCAGCAGCTTAAACCTAGCGGGACCAGCCGGGTCCTACAATGAGCAGTTCTTC. Translating it yields CASSLNLAGPAGSYNEQFF.

This clonotype was recorded at least ten times. CDR3 protein: CSAPPPLPSYNEQFF. DNA for the CDR3: TGCAGTGCTCCCCCGCCGCTGCCCTCCTACAATGAGCAGTTCTTC. V usage is TRBV20-1 and J usage is TRBJ2-1; no reliable D call. Germline values: CDR1 DFQATT, CDR2 SNEGSKA (reference sequence). The CDR3 length is 15 residues. V was pared by 5 bases and J by 0 bases, with 14 bases between.

This clonotype was counted at least ten times. The chain employs TRBV5-1 and TRBJ1-2; D is uncertain. Germline loops: CDR1 SGHRS, CDR2 YFSETQ. There are 15 residues in the CDR3. The V gene lost 3 bases and the J gene lost 4 bases, with 16 bases spanning the gap. The CDR3 region has the DNA TGCGCCAGCAGCTCCACCACGGGTGGTGGCTATGGCTACACCTTC. Translating gives CASSSTTGGGYGYTF.

This clonotype was observed many times. The chain employs TRBV6-2 or TRBV6-3 and TRBJ2-7; 10 positions agree with TRBD2. Germline CDR1 MNHEY, CDR2 SVGEGT. CDR3 length: 13 residues. The V segment lost 7 bases and the J segment 3 bases; nucleotides outside the gene matches: 3. The CDR3: CASTGTSDYEQYV. CDR3 DNA: TGTGCCAGCACCGGGACTAGCGACTACGAGCAGTACGTC.

This clonotype was seen ten or more times. The chain uses TRBV10-3 and TRBJ1-2, with no clear D. Germline V lookup: CDR1 ENHRY, CDR2 SYGVKD. The CDR3 has 14 residues. V was cut by 3 bases and J by 5 bases, with 13 bases left in between. CDR3 DNA: TGTGCCATCAGTGATGGGCAGACACTTTATGGCTACACCTTC. As protein: CAISDGQTLYGYTF.

This clonotype showed up many times. The chain employs TRBV20-1 and TRBJ2-3, with 12 bases aligning to TRBD2. V was pared by 2 bases and J by 3 bases, with 15 bases of the junction left unmatched. The germline V gene has CDR1 DFQATT and CDR2 SNEGSKA (reference sequence). The CDR3 totals 19 residues. The CDR3 region has the DNA TGCAGTGCTAGAAAACAACTAGCGGGGGGCTCTAGCTGGACAGATACGCAGTATTTT. This encodes CSARKQLAGGSSWTDTQYF.

This clonotype has ten or more counts. The V and J genes are TRBV20-1 and TRBJ2-1; 9 bases agree with TRBD2. Trimming cost V 3 bases and J 5 bases; bases outside gene matches: 11. The CDR3 totals 16 residues. The germline V gene has CDR1 DFQATT and CDR2 SNEGSKA (reference sequence). The CDR3 spells CSASRSLRTSDNEQFF. In DNA form, the CDR3 reads TGCAGTGCTAGTCGTTCCCTTCGGACTAGCGACAATGAGCAGTTCTTC.

Many counts were recorded for this clonotype. The chain has TRBV27 and TRBJ1-6; D uncertain. V gave up 2 bases and J gave up 9 bases, with 8 bases separating them. From germline, CDR1 is MNHEY and CDR2 SMNVEV (reference sequence). CDR3 length equals 13 residues. CDR3 residues: CASSLQPFSPLHF. The CDR3 nucleotides read TGTGCCAGCAGTTTACAACCGTTTTCACCCCTCCACTTT.

This clonotype was observed a few times. This could be a read error, since a much larger clone is one nucleotide away. The genes are TRBV29-1 and TRBJ2-5; 8 bases match TRBD1. The germline gives CDR1 SQVTM, CDR2 ANQGSEA. The CDR3 has 13 amino acids. The CDR3 protein is CSVEGDRKENQYF. The CDR3 DNA reads as TGCAGCGTTGAAGGGGACAGGAAAGAGAACCAGTACTTC.

There are many counts of this clonotype. This chain connects TRBV11-2 to TRBJ1-1; tentative D call: TRBD1 (6 bases). The V end lost 5 bases, the J end lost 3 bases, and 13 bases lay between the germline ends. This CDR3 spans 14 amino acids. Germline CDR1 reads SGHAT; CDR2 reads FQNNGV. CDR3 nucleotide sequence: TGTGCCAGCAGCCCCACGCCAGGGGACACTGAAGCTTTCTTT. Its protein is CASSPTPGDTEAFF.

This clonotype was counted many times. The chain couples TRBV20-1 to TRBJ2-1; 7 positions agree with TRBD1. This CDR3 region has 14 residues. Germline CDR1 reads DFQATT; CDR2 reads SNEGSKA (reference sequence). After removal of 2 bases from V and 8 bases from J, the junction contained 9 bases not matched to a gene. CDR3 nucleotide sequence: TGCAGTGCTAGAACTAGTCAGGGGGTGGATGAGCAGTTCTTC. This sequence encodes CSARTSQGVDEQFF.

This clonotype was counted at least ten times. The chain uses TRBV10-3 and TRBJ2-1, with TRBD2 identical over 12 bases. Trimming took 4 bases from V and 1 from J; bases not matched to a gene: 5. The CDR3 runs 17 residues. CDR1 ENHRY and CDR2 SYGVKD come from the germline V gene. The CDR3 DNA sequence: TGTGCCATCAGTGCCCTAGCGGGGGGGGTATCCTACAATGAGCAGTTCTTC. It codes for CAISALAGGVSYNEQFF.

This clonotype occurred many times. The chain employs TRBV29-1 and TRBJ2-3; D perhaps matches TRBD2 (6 bases). The CDR3 is 15 amino acids. Trimming stripped 0 bases from V and 1 base from J, with 11 bases between. CDR1 and CDR2 (germline): SQVTM, ANQGSEA. CDR3 amino acids: CSVEDPGGGTDTQYF. The CDR3 DNA sequence: TGCAGCGTTGAAGATCCGGGCGGGGGCACAGATACGCAGTATTTT.

This clonotype was observed a few times. The CDR3 end shows no conserved phenylalanine or tryptophan, and so a read error is likely. This chain connects TRBV9 to TRBJ2-1; weak D call: TRBD2 (6 bases). Germline CDR1 is SGDLS and CDR2 is YYNGEE. This CDR3 is 16 amino acids long. Deletions cut 0 bases from V and 0 bases from J, with 10 bases between. The CDR3 DNA sequence: TGTGCCAGCAGCGTAGAAGGAGGGTCCTCCTACAATGAGCAGTTCAAC. This codes for CASSVEGGSSYNEQFN.

This clonotype has a count of ten or more. The chain employs TRBV5-1 and TRBJ2-1; D call uncertain. This CDR3 is 17 amino acids long. Trimming took off 0 bases at V and 0 bases at J, with 13 bases between the two ends. Germline V gives CDR1 SGHRS, CDR2 YFSETQ. The CDR3 region has the DNA TGCGCCAGCAGCTTGGAAAAGGGTCTTAGCTCCTACAATGAGCAGTTCTTC. Protein: CASSLEKGLSSYNEQFF.

This clonotype was counted a few times. This may stem from a read error, because a much larger clone lies one nucleotide away. The chain combines TRBV20-1 with TRBJ1-1; D is unresolved. The V end was cut by 0 bases, the J end by 4 bases, with 12 bases between. Germline-derived CDR1 and CDR2 are DFQATT and SNEGSKA (reference sequence). This CDR3 is 14 amino acids long. For the CDR3, the DNA is TGCAGTGCTAGAGACCCCCGGGGAGGCACTGAAGCTTTCTTT. Its translation is CSARDPRGGTEAFF.

This clonotype was found many times. The chain joins TRBV10-3 to TRBJ2-1; 7 positions agree with TRBD2. Germline trimming cut 4 bases from V and 2 bases from J; bases unmatched to any gene: 5. Germline lookup yields CDR1 ENHRY and CDR2 SYGVKD. This CDR3 has 15 amino acids. The CDR3 is CAISGTSETYNEQFF. The CDR3 coding sequence is TGTGCCATCAGTGGAACTAGCGAGACCTACAATGAGCAGTTCTTC.